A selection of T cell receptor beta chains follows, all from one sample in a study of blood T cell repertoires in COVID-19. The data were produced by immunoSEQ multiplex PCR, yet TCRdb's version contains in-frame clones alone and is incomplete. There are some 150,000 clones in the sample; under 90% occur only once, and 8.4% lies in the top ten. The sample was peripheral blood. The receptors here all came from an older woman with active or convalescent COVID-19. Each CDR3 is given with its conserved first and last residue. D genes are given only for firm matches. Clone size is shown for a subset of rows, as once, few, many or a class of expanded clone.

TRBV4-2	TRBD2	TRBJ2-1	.	CASSRGGSVSSYNEQFF	TGTGCCAGCAGCCGCGGGGGGAGCGTCAGCTCCTACAATGAGCAGTTCTTC
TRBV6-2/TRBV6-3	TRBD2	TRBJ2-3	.	CASSRGLASSTDTQYF	TGTGCCAGCAGCCGCGGACTAGCGTCTAGCACAGATACGCAGTATTTT
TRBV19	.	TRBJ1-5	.	CASRREGGNQPQHF	TGTGCCAGTAGGAGGGAAGGCGGCAATCAGCCCCAGCATTTT
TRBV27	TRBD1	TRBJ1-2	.	CASSLLGTDYGYTF	TGTGCCAGCAGTTTATTAGGGACAGACTATGGCTACACCTTC
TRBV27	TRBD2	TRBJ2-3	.	CASSLGLAVQDTQYF	TGTGCCAGCAGTCTCGGACTAGCGGTACAAGATACGCAGTATTTT
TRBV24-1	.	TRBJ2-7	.	CATSDPRTVEQYF	TGTGCCACCAGTGATCCTAGGACAGTCGAGCAGTACTTC
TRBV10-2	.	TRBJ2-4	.	CASSDTVSPLNIQYF	TGCGCCAGCAGTGATACGGTATCTCCGCTCAACATTCAGTACTTC
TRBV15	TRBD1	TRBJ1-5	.	CATSRSGGQGLISNQPQHF	TGTGCCACCAGCAGGTCAGGGGGACAGGGGTTGATAAGCAATCAGCCCCAGCATTTT
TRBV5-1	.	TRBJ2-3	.	CATRRALQNEDTQYF	TGCGCCACTCGGAGGGCCCTCCAAAATGAGGATACGCAGTATTTT
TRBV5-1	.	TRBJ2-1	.	CASSLGVGSYNEQFF	TGCGCCAGCAGCTTAGGGGTGGGGTCCTACAATGAGCAGTTCTTC
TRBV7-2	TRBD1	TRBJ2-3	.	CASSSTLSGQGLSTDTQYF	TGTGCCAGCAGCTCGACCCTGAGCGGACAGGGTCTCTCCACAGATACGCAGTATTTT
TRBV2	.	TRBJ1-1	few	CASSDPEEPGVSNTEAFF	TGTGCCAGCAGTGATCCCGAGGAGCCAGGGGTGTCGAACACTGAAGCTTTCTTT
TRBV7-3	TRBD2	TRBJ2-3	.	CASSLWVAGASDTQYF	TGTGCCAGCAGCTTATGGGTAGCGGGAGCTTCAGATACGCAGTATTTT
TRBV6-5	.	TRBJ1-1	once	CATYLRENTEAFF	TGTGCCACCTATCTCAGGGAGAACACTGAAGCTTTCTTT
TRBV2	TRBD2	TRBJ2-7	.	CASSEVAAGNVEQYF	TGTGCCAGCAGTGAAGTTGCAGCGGGGAACGTGGAGCAGTACTTC
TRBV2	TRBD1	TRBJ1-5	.	CASSGGTGGGNQPQHF	TGTGCCAGCAGTGGGGGGACAGGTGGAGGCAATCAGCCCCAGCATTTT
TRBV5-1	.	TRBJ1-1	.	CASSLSGLGVGNTEAFF	TGCGCCAGCAGCTTGTCAGGACTAGGGGTCGGGAACACTGAAGCTTTCTTT
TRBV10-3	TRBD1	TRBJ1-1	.	CAIGQGNTEAFF	TGTGCCATCGGACAGGGAAACACTGAAGCTTTCTTT
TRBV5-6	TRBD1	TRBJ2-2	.	CASSLAGNRGIGELFF	TGTGCCAGCAGCTTGGCCGGTAACAGGGGTATCGGGGAGCTGTTTTTT
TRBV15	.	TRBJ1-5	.	CATSRVGVQPQHF	TGTGCCACCAGCAGAGTGGGAGTACAGCCCCAGCATTTT
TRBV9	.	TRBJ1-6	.	CASSLQGFYNSPLHF	TGTGCCAGCAGCCTACAGGGATTCTATAATTCACCCCTCCACTTT
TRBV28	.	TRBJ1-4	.	CASTGSEEKLFF	TGTGCCTCCACGGGGTCAGAGGAAAAACTGTTTTTT
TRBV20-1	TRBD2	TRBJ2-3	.	CSASSGGEAGTDTQYF	TGCAGTGCTAGTAGTGGGGGGGAGGCAGGCACAGATACGCAGTATTTT
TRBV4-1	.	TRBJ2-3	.	CASSLNSGTPVADTQYF	TGCGCCAGCAGCTTAAATTCCGGGACTCCGGTCGCAGATACGCAGTATTTT
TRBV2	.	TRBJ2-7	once	CASRGQRAYEQYF	TGTGCCAGCAGGGGGCAGCGGGCCTACGAGCAGTACTTC
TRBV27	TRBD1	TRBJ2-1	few	CASRGTGRNEQFF	TGTGCCAGCAGGGGGACAGGGCGAAATGAGCAGTTCTTC
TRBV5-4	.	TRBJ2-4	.	CASSSGGGTRNIQYF	TGTGCCAGCAGCTCCGGAGGAGGGACCAGAAACATTCAGTACTTC
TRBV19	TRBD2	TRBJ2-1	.	CASRKREGRNEQFF	TGTGCCAGCCGAAAGCGGGAGGGCCGAAATGAGCAGTTCTTC
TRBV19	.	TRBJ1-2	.	CASTPNPTGIDYGYTF	TGTGCCAGTACTCCTAACCCCACAGGGATCGACTATGGCTACACCTTC
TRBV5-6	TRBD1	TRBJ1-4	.	CASSLRTGGFQKLFF	TGTGCCAGCAGCCTGAGGACAGGGGGCTTTCAAAAACTGTTTTTT
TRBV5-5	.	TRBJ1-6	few	CASSLTVDSPLHF	TGTGCCAGCAGCTTAACAGTTGATTCACCCCTCCACTTT
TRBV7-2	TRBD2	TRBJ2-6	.	CASSYSGGASGANVLTF	TGTGCCAGCAGCTACAGCGGGGGCGCGTCTGGGGCCAACGTCCTGACTTTC
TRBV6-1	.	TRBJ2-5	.	CASTTNGAQYF	TGTGCCAGCACCACAAACGGGGCCCAGTACTTC
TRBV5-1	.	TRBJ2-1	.	CASSLRTGEQFF	TGCGCCAGCAGCCTAAGAACGGGGGAGCAGTTCTTC
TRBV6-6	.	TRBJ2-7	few	CASSYRLGSYEQYF	TGTGCCAGCAGTTACAGGCTGGGGAGCTACGAGCAGTACTTC
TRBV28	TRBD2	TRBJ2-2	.	CASSRGGMAGGKRTGELFF	TGTGCCAGCAGCCGCGGCGGGATGGCGGGGGGGAAAAGAACTGGGGAGCTGTTTTTT
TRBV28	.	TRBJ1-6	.	CASTSWGGEGASPLHF	TGTGCCAGCACCTCTTGGGGAGGGGAGGGAGCTTCACCCCTCCACTTT
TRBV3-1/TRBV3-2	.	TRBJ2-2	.	CASSQGGTGELFF	TGTGCCAGCAGCCAAGGCGGAACTGGGGAGCTGTTTTTT
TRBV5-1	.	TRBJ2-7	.	CASSTDGNVYEQYF	TGCGCCAGCAGCACGGACGGGAACGTGTACGAGCAGTACTTC
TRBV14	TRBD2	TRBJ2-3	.	CASSTPTSGGPTDTQYF	TGTGCCAGCAGCACCCCTACTAGCGGGGGACCCACAGATACGCAGTATTTT
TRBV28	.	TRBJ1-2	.	CASSLSGGHVSGYTF	TGTGCCAGCAGTTTATCGGGGGGGCATGTTAGTGGCTACACCTTC
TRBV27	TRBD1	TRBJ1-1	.	CATRLTGERKSVNTEAFF	TGTGCCACCCGATTGACAGGGGAAAGAAAGAGTGTGAACACTGAAGCTTTCTTT
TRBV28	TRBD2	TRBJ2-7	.	CASSSGRYYEQYF	TGTGCCAGCAGTAGCGGGAGGTATTACGAGCAGTACTTC
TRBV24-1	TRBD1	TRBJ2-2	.	CATSDHRDRVKGTGELFF	TGTGCCACCAGTGACCACCGGGACAGGGTAAAAGGGACCGGGGAGCTGTTTTTT
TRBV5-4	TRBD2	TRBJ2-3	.	CASSSPGLAGLSNTQYF	TGTGCCAGCAGCTCCCCAGGACTAGCGGGCCTCTCGAATACGCAGTATTTT